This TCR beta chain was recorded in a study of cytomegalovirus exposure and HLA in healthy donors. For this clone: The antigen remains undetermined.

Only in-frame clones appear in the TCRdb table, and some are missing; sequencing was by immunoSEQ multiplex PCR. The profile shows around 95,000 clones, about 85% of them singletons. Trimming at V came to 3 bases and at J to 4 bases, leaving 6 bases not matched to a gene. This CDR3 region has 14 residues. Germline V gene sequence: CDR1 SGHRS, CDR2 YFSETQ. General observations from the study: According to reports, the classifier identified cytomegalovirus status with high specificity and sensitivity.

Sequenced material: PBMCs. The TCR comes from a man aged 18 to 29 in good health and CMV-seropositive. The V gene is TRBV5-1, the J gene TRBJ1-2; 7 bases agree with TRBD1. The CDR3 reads CASSSGQTTYGYTF. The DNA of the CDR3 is TGCGCCAGCAGCTCGGGACAGACTACCTATGGCTACACCTTC.